Presented here are 8 T cell receptor beta chains from one specimen sequenced in a study of control samples from healthy donors and cancer patients. Assay: immunoSEQ multiplex PCR; the TCRdb copy retains only in-frame clones and omits some. Counted here are about 130,000 clones, 85% to 95% occurring once; the ten biggest clones make up roughly 0.54%. The sequenced sample consisted of PBMCs. The receptor set was obtained from a man aged 80 or over with head and neck cancer.

The V call is TRBV30, the J call TRBJ1-4; no reliable D call. Trimming took 2 bases from V and 4 from J, leaving 20 bases between them. Germline V lookup: CDR1 GTSNPN, CDR2 SVGIG (reference sequence). The CDR3 covers 17 residues. CDR3 amino acids: CAWSQPTGGSLNEKLFF. CDR3 DNA sequence: TGTGCCTGGAGTCAACCTACGGGAGGCAGCCTTAATGAAAAACTGTTTTTT.

V gene TRBV6-6 combines with J gene TRBJ1-1, with D possibly being TRBD1 (6 bases). The CDR3 covers 15 residues. With 0 bases removed from V and 5 bases from J, the gap between germline ends came to 13 bases. Germline assignment: CDR1 MNHNY and CDR2 SVGAGI (reference sequence). CDR3 DNA sequence: TGTGCCAGCAGTTACTCCCCGGGACAAGGAACTGAAGCTTTCTTT. Translation gives CASSYSPGQGTEAFF.

The chain is built from TRBV29-1 and TRBJ2-2; no clear D. This CDR3 has 12 amino acids. From germline, CDR1 is SQVTM and CDR2 ANQGSEA. V lost 3 bases and J lost 0, with 2 bases in between. In nucleotides, the CDR3 is TGCAGCGTTGACTCGAACACCGGGGAGCTGTTTTTT. It encodes CSVDSNTGELFF.

The chain employs TRBV2 and TRBJ1-2, with a weak D call TRBD1 (6 bases). CDR1 and CDR2 (germline): SNHLY, FYNNEI. This CDR3 spans 14 amino acids. V lost 6 bases and J lost 4, with 15 bases in between. The CDR3 DNA reads as TGTGCCAGCAGCGCCGGCAGGGGTGGCTATGGCTACACCTTC. This translates into CASSAGRGGYGYTF.

V gene TRBV6-5 combines with J gene TRBJ1-3; D is possibly TRBD1 (5 bases). The CDR3 loop spans 14 amino acids. V gave up 2 bases and J gave up 5 bases, with 10 bases separating them. Germline V gene data show CDR1 as MNHEY and CDR2 as SVGAGI. In DNA, the CDR3 is TGTGCCAGCAGTTACACTGGGGCGAGAAACACCATATATTTT. Translating gives CASSYTGARNTIYF.

J is TRBJ1-2 and V is TRBV18; D uncertain. The germline V gene has CDR1 KGHSH and CDR2 LQKENI. The CDR3 has 13 residues. Trimming pared 3 bases from V and 5 bases from J, leaving 10 bases between. CDR3: CASSPERVYGYTF. The CDR3, as DNA: TGTGCCAGCTCACCTGAGCGAGTTTATGGCTACACCTTC.

This chain joins TRBV2 and TRBJ2-4, with D uncertain. This CDR3 has 17 residues. The V gene's germline CDR1 is SNHLY and CDR2 FYNNEI. V was clipped by 0 bases and J by 0 bases, with 12 bases between them. The CDR3 DNA reads TGTGCCAGCAGTGAAGCGCTTCCGAACCTAGCCAAAAACATTCAGTACTTC. Protein product: CASSEALPNLAKNIQYF.

The chain employs TRBV7-7 and TRBJ1-5; D call uncertain. Germline V lookup: CDR1 SSHAT, CDR2 FNYEAQ (reference sequence). The length of the CDR3 is 13 residues. Between the trimmed V and J ends, which lost 4 bases and 3 bases, there was a span of 7 bases. As DNA, the CDR3 is TGTGCCAGCAGCTCTGGACCCAATCAGCCCCAGCATTTT. This encodes CASSSGPNQPQHF. The full variable domain, rest sourced from reference TRBV7-7 and TRBJ1-5, is GAGVSQSPRYKVTKRGQDVTLRCDPISSHATLYWYQQALGQGPEFLTYFNYEAQPDKSGLPSDRFSAERPEGSISTLTIQRTEQRDSAMYRCASSSGPNQPQHFGDGTRLSIL.